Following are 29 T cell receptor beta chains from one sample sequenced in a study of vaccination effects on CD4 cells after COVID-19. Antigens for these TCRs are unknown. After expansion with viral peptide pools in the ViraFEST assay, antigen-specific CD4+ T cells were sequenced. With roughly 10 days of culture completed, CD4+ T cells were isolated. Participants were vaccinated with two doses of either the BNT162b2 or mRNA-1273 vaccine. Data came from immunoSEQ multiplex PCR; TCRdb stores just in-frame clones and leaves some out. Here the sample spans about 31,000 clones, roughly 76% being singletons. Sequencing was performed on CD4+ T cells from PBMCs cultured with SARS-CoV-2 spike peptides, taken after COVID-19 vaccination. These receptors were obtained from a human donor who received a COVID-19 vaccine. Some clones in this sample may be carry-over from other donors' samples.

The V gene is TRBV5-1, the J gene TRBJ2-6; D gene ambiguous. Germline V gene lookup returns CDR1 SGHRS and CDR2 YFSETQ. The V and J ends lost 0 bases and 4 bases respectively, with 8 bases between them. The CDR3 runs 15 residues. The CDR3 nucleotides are TGCGCCAGCAGCTTGGGGGTTCACGGGGCCAACGTCCTGACTTTC. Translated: CASSLGVHGANVLTF.

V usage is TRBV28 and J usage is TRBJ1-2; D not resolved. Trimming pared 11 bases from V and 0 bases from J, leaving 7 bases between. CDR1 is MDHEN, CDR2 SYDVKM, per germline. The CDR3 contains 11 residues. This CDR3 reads CAHGANYGYTF. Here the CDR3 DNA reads TGTGCCCATGGGGCTAACTATGGCTACACCTTC.

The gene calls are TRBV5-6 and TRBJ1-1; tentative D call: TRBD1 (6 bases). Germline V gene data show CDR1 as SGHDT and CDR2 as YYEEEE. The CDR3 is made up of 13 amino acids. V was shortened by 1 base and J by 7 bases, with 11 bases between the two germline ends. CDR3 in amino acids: CASSLRGEGEAFF. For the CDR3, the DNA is TGTGCCAGCAGCTTGAGGGGGGAGGGTGAAGCTTTCTTT.

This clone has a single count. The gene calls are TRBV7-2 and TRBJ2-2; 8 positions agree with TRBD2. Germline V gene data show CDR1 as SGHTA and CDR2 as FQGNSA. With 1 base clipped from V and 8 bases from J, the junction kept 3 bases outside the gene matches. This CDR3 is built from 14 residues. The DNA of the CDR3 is TGTGCCAGCAGCTTAGAACTAGCGGCTGGGGAGCTGTTTTTT. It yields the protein CASSLELAAGELFF.

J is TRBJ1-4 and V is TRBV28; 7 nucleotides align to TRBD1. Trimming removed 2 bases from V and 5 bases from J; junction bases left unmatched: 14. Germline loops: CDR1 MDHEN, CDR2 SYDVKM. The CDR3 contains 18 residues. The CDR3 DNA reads TGTGCCAGCAGTTTAGTCTCGGGCAGGGGGGTTACAAATGAAAAACTGTTTTTT. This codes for CASSLVSGRGVTNEKLFF.

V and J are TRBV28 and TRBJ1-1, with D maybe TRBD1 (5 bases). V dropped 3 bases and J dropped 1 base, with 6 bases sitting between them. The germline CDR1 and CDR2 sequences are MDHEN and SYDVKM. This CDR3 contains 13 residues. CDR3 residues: CASSFQGNTEAFF. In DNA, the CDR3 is TGTGCCAGCAGTTTTCAGGGGAACACTGAAGCTTTCTTT.

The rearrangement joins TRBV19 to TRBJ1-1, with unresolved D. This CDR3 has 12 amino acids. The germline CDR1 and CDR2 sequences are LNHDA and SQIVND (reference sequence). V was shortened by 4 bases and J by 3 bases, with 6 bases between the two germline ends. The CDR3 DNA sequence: TGTGCCAGTAGTAGGGCAGACACTGAAGCTTTCTTT. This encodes CASSRADTEAFF.

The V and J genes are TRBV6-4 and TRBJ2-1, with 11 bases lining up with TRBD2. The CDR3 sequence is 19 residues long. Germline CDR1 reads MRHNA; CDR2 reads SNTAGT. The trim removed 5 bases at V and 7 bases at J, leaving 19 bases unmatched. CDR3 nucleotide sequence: TGTGCCAGCAGTCAACTAGCGGGGGAGCTCCCGAACCTGTGGAATGAGCAGTTCTTC. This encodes CASSQLAGELPNLWNEQFF.

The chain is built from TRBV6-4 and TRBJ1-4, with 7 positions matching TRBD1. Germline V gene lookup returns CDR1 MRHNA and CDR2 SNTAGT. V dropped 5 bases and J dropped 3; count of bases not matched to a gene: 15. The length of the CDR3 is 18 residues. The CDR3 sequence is CASSPSSPTGAANEKLFF. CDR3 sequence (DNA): TGTGCCAGCAGTCCCTCTTCCCCTACAGGGGCTGCTAATGAAAAACTGTTTTTT.

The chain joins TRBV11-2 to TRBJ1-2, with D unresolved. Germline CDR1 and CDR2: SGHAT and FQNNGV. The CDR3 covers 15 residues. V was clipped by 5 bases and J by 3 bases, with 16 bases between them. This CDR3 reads CASSPRPTGDYGYTF. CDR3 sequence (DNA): TGTGCCAGCAGCCCCCGTCCTACTGGCGACTATGGCTACACCTTC. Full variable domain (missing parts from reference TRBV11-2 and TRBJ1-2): EAGVAQSPRYKIIEKRQSVAFWCNPISGHATLYWYQQILGQGPKLLIQFQNNGVVDDSQLPKDRFSAERLKGVDSTLKIQPAKLEDSAVYLCASSPRPTGDYGYTFGSGTRLTVV.

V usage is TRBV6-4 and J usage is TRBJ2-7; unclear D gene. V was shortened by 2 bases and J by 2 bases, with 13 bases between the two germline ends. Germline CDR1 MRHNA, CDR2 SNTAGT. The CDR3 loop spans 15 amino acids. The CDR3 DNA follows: TGTGCCAGCAGTGACGTGGGCATCTCAACCTACGAGCAGTACGTC. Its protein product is CASSDVGISTYEQYV.

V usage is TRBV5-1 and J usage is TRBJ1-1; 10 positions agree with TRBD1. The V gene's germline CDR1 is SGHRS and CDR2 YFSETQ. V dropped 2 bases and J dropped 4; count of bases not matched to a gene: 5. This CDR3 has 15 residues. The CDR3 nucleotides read TGCGCCAGCAGCTTAACCGGACAGGGGGGCACTGAAGCTTTCTTT. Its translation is CASSLTGQGGTEAFF.

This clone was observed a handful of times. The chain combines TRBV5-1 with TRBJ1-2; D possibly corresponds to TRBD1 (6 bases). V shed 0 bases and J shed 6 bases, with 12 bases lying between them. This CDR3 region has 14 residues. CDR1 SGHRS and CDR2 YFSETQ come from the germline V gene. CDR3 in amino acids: CASSLAAGGDGYTF. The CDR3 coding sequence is TGCGCCAGCAGCTTGGCGGCGGGGGGCGATGGCTACACCTTC.

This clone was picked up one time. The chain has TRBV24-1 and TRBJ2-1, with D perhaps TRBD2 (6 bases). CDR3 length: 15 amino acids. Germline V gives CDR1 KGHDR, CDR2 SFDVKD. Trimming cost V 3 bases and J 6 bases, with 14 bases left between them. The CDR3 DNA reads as TGTGCCACCAGTGATGCAGGGTGGGACTCCAATGAGCAGTTCTTC. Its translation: CATSDAGWDSNEQFF.

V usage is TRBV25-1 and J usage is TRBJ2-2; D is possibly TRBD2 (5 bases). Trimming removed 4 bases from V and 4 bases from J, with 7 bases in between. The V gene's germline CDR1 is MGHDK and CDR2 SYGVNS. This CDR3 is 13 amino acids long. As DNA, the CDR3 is TGTGCCAGCAGTGCCGCGGGCACCGGGGAGCTGTTTTTT. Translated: CASSAAGTGELFF.

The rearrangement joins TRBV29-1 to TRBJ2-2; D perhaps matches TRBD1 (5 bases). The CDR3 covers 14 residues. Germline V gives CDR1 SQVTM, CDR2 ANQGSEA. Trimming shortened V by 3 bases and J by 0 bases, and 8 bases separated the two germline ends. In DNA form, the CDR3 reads TGCAGCGTTGATAGGGGCGCGAACACCGGGGAGCTGTTTTTT. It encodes CSVDRGANTGELFF.

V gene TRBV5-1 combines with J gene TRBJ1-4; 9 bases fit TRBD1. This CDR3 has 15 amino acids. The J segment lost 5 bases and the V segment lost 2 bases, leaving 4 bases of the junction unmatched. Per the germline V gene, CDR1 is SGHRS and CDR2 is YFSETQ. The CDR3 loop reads CASSFSTGGNEKLFF. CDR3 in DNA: TGCGCCAGCAGCTTCTCGACAGGGGGGAATGAAAAACTGTTTTTT. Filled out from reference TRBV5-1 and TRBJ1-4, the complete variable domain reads KAGVTQTPRYLIKTRGQQVTLSCSPISGHRSVSWYQQTPGQGLQFLFEYFSETQRNKGNFPGRFSGRQFSNSRSEMNVSTLELGDSALYLCASSFSTGGNEKLFFGSGTQLSVL.

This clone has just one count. CDR3 nucleotides: TGTGCCAGCAGCTTAGTGGGACAGGGTGGCTTCGTTGAGCAGTTCTTC. Amino acids: CASSLVGQGGFVEQFF. The genes are TRBV11-2 and TRBJ2-1; 9 bases match TRBD1. The CDR3 contains 16 residues. CDR1 and CDR2 from the germline V gene are SGHAT and FQNNGV. The V segment lost 1 base and the J segment 9 bases; nucleotides outside the gene matches: 10.

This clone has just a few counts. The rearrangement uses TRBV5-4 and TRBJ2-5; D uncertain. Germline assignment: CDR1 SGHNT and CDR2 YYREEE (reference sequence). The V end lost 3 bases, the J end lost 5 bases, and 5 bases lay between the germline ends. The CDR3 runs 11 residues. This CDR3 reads CASSWAETQYF. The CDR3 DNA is TGTGCCAGCAGCTGGGCGGAGACCCAGTACTTC.

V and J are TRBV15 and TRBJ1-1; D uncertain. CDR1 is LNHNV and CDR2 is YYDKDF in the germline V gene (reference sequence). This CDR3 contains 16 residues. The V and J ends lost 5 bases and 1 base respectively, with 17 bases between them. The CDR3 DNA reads TGTGCCACCAGCCCCCGTTTGGCCATAGCGAACACTGAAGCTTTCTTT. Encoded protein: CATSPRLAIANTEAFF.

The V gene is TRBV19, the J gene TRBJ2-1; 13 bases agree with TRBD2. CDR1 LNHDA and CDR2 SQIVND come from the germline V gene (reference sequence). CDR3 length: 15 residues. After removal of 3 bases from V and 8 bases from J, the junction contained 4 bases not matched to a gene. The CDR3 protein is CASSIELAGGDEQFF. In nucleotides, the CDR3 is TGTGCCAGTAGTATCGAACTAGCGGGGGGGGATGAGCAGTTCTTC.

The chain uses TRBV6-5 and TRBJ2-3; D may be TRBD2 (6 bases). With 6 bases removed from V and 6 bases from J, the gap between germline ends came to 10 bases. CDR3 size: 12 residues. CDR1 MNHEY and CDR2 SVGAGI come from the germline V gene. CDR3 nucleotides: TGTGCCAGCAGACCACGGGGGGATACGCAGTATTTT. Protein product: CASRPRGDTQYF.

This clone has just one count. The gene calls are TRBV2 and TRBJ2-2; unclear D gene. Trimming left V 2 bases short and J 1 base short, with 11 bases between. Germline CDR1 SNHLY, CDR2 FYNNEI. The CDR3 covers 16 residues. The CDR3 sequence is CASSELGILNTGELFF. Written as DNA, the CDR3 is TGTGCCAGCAGTGAATTGGGAATCTTGAACACCGGGGAGCTGTTTTTT.

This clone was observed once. CDR3 coding DNA: TGTGCCAGCTCACCCGGGACTTATTACGAGCAGTACGTC. Its protein is CASSPGTYYEQYV. The chain combines TRBV18 with TRBJ2-7; perhaps TRBD2 as D (6 bases). The CDR3 is 13 amino acids. Germline V lookup: CDR1 KGHSH, CDR2 LQKENI. Deletions cut 3 bases from V and 4 bases from J, with 10 bases between.

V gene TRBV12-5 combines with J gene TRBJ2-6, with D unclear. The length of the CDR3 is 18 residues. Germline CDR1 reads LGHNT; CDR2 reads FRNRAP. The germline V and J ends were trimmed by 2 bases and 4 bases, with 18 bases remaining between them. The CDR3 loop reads CASGLSWAGLSGANVLTF. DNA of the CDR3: TGTGCTAGTGGTTTGAGCTGGGCAGGCCTAAGCGGGGCCAACGTCCTGACTTTC.

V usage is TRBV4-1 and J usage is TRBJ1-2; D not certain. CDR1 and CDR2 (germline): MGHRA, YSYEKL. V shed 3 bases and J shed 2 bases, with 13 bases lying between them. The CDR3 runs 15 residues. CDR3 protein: CASSHPEPLNYGYTF. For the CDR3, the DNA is TGCGCCAGCAGCCACCCGGAGCCCCTAAACTATGGCTACACCTTC.

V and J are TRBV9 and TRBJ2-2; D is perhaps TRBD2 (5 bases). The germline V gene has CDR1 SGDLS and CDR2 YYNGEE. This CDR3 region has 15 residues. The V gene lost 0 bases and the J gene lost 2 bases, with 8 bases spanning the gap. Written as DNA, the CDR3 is TGTGCCAGCAGCGTAGGGGGAGATAACACCGGGGAGCTGTTTTTT. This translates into CASSVGGDNTGELFF.

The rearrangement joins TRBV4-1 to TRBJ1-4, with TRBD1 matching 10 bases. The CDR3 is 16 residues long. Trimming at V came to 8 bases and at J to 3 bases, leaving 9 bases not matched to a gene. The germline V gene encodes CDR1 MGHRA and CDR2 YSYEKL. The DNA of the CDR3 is TGCGCCAGCTCGAGGACAGGGGGGGCGGCTAATGAAAAACTGTTTTTT. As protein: CASSRTGGAANEKLFF.

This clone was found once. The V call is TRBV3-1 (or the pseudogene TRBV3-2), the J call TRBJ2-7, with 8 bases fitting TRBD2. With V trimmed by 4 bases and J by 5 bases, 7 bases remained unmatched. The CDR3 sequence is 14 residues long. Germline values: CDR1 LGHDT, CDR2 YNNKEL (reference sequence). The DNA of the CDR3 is TGTGCCAGCAGCCTTGGGAGCGGGAGTAACGAGCAGTACTTC. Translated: CASSLGSGSNEQYF.